This T cell receptor beta chain appears in the sequencing data of a study of cytomegalovirus exposure and HLA in healthy donors. Findings and limits, study-wide: Some TCR beta chains (164 of them) were listed as cytomegalovirus-associated. Accounts indicate the classifier identified cytomegalovirus status with strong specificity and sensitivity. The tendency of first-cohort TCR clusters to co-occur in the roughly 110 validation repertoires emerged from a later analysis.

This CDR3 contains 15 residues. In germline, CDR1 is SGHTS, CDR2 YDEGEE. V gave up 0 bases and J gave up 6 bases; unmatched junction bases: 4. Worth noting for this clone: Its target is unknown.

Profiled with immunoSEQ multiplex PCR; TCRdb holds only in-frame clones, not every one. The profile covers about 130,000 clones, with around 90% appearing a single time and roughly 2% taken by the ten largest. This clonotype was obtained from a woman younger than 35 in good health and CMV-seronegative. J is TRBJ2-3 and V is TRBV5-8; 10 bases are a match to TRBD1. Sequencing was carried out using PBMCs. In DNA, the CDR3 is TGTGCCAGCAGCTTGGAATGGGGACAGGGGGATACGCAGTATTTT. Amino acid sequence: CASSLEWGQGDTQYF.